The present TCR beta chain was sequenced within a study of shared clonotypes between healthy human individuals. Overall study results and limits: The study sampled only blood, and tissue repertoires likely differ.

Naive CD8 cells comprised CD45RO-negative, CCR7-positively selected cells, excluding terminally differentiated effector memory CD45RA+ cells. The CDR3 length is 15 residues. Trimming shortened V by 1 base and J by 4 bases, and 13 bases separated the two germline ends. In germline, CDR1 is MGHRA, CDR2 YSYEKL. Each cell subset's genomic DNA was divided evenly among several immunoSEQ plates. Approximately 210 ng DNA, around 30,000 T cell genomes, went into each sorted-subset replicate PCR. Profiled with immunoSEQ multiplex PCR; TCRdb holds only in-frame clones, not every one. The data show some 2.1 million clones, just over 90% seen once. For this clone: Its antigen is as yet unknown.

The chain carries TRBV4-1 and TRBJ1-2, with no clear D. This sequence was found in a man younger than 30 in good health. Some clones in this sample may be carry-over from other donors' samples. The source material was naive CD8+ T cells from PBMCs. The CDR3 spells CASSQGHSLVYGYTF. The DNA of the CDR3 is TGCGCCAGCAGCCAAGGACACTCGCTAGTCTATGGCTACACCTTC.